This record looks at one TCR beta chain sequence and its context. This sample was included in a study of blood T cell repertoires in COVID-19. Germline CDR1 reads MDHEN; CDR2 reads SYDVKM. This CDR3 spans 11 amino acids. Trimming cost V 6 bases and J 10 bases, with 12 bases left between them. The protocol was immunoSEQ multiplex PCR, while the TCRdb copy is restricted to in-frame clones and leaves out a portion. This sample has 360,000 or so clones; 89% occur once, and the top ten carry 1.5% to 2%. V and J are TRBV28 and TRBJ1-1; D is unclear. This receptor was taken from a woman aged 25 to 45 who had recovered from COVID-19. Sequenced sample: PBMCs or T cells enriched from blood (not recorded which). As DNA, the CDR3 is TGTGCCAGCAGCAATCAGGCTTTAGCTTTCTTT. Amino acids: CASSNQALAFF.